This T cell receptor (beta chain) appears in the sequencing data of a study of blood T cell repertoires in COVID-19 (dated by TCRdb to 2020 to 2021). Broadly, across the study: The collaborator samples originated in the United States, Italy and Spain and spanned the acute and convalescent phases of COVID-19. The repertoires were released in a freely available public database meant as a resource for research on the immune response to SARS-CoV-2. Where available, HLA class I and class II types were obtained from metadata supplied by the sample provider rather than from assay-based typing. Nearly every sample came with metadata listing a de-identified subject ID, COVID-19 status, age in years and sex. The dataset comprised deeply sampled blood TCRbeta repertoires from subjects exposed to, actively infected with, or recovered from COVID-19. The samples were drawn from two sources: the first 160 participants of the ongoing ImmuneRACE study, and some 1,300 subjects contributed by 6 global collaborators. The prospective study material was composed of cDNA or gDNA derived from T cells, B-cell-depleted T cells, or PBMCs.

Whole blood was collected in K2EDTA tubes by collaborating institutions according to the institutions' own protocols. Collaborator samples were shipped for TCRbeta analysis as frozen whole blood, isolated PBMCs, or DNA extracted from either sample type. TCRbeta CDR3 regions were amplified from genomic DNA by means of the immunoSEQ Assay, a bias-controlled multiplex PCR. In the original analysis: Within the assay, amplification of reference gene primers was used to estimate how many nucleated cells each sample contained. To quantify the absolute abundance of each unique TCRbeta CDR3 rearrangement, sequence reads were collapsed and filtered. For each sample, productive Simpson clonality was calculated as the square root of Simpson's diversity index over productive rearrangements. TCRdb provides this immuneACCESS table in a form limited to in-frame rearrangements. Some clones are lacking; in checked studies, under half of them reflect an unresolved V gene, and why the rest are absent is not known. The D gene and trimming were derived from the DNA, and the V and J assignments and clone size from that table. The sample table records tens of thousands of clones; over 65% of these occur just once. The leading ten clones occupy around 2.6% of the sample.

CDR1 and CDR2 are drawn from the germline V gene (reference sequence): SEHNR, FQNEAQ. V is trimmed back by 6 bases and J by 5 bases, and the junction contains 7 bases that no gene match accounts for. Inclusive of the bounding cysteine and phenylalanine, the CDR3 is 15 residues long. Only the CDR3 portion is preserved as DNA: 45 bases, with reading frame beginning at the first base. This clone was observed at least ten times. Its target antigen remains unknown. No qualities accompany the bases; no much larger clone lies one base away. Broad study findings and their caveats: How much clinical and demographic metadata was included differed by source and by participant, and the metadata was provided uncurated.

Sequencing input: peripheral blood. This TCR was sampled from a human donor with acute or convalescent COVID-19. The donor label of this sample is uncertain. This receptor chain uses TRBV7-9 and TRBJ2-2; TRBD1 fits 9 bases in the junction. The encoded CDR3 is CASRPPGTGTGELFF. DNA sequence: TGTGCCAGCAGACCTCCCGGGACAGGGACCGGGGAGCTGTTTTTT.